These 3 T cell receptor beta chains were all obtained from the same sample, sequenced in a study of blood T cell repertoires in COVID-19. Measured with immunoSEQ multiplex PCR; TCRdb has only the in-frame clones, and not every one. The sample includes 200,000 to 250,000 clones, around nine tenths seen only once; the top ten take less than 2.5%. Material: PBMCs or T cells enriched from blood (not recorded which). The source of these receptors is a woman in her late teens or twenties who had recovered from COVID-19.

The gene calls are TRBV7-9 and TRBJ1-2; D uncertain. Per germline, CDR1 SEHNR and CDR2 FQNEAQ (reference sequence). This CDR3 has 11 residues. V was pared by 0 bases and J by 7 bases, with 3 bases between. CDR3: CASSLAIGYTF. The CDR3 region has the DNA TGTGCCAGCAGCTTAGCTATTGGCTACACCTTC.

This chain connects TRBV5-1 to TRBJ2-3; D perhaps matches TRBD1 (6 bases). V lost 0 bases, J lost 1 base, and 6 bases lay in between. The CDR3 runs to 14 residues. CDR1 and CDR2 from the germline V gene are SGHRS and YFSETQ. CDR3 sequence: CASSLEGGTDTQYF. Here the CDR3 DNA reads TGCGCCAGCAGCTTGGAGGGGGGCACAGATACGCAGTATTTT.

The V gene is TRBV7-6, the J gene TRBJ2-1; 13 nucleotides align to TRBD2. This CDR3 region has 16 residues. The ends lost 1 base at V and 10 bases at J; junction bases unmatched: 7. The germline V gene encodes CDR1 SGHVS and CDR2 FNYEAQ. The CDR3 is CASSLGGLAGVREQFF. The CDR3 DNA reads as TGTGCCAGCAGCTTAGGCGGACTAGCGGGAGTTCGAGAGCAGTTCTTC.